A few counts support the clone carrying this TCR beta chain. This entry comes from a study of early T cells in non-severe SARS-CoV-2 infection. Looking at the study overall: Chains were not paired, and sequencing was done on bulk RNA from unsorted whole blood.

J lost 9 bases, V lost 1 base, and 7 bases had no gene match. There are 15 residues in the CDR3. Germline V lookup: CDR1 SGHAT, CDR2 FQNNGV. TCRdb reprocessed the 5' RACE reads via MiXCR and lists one record per CDR3 protein. This sample has about 54,000 distinct CDR3 sequences; roughly 7.6% occur once, and the top ten carry over 9.5%. The source was whole blood, collected at baseline. The rearrangement joins TRBV11-2 to TRBJ2-1, with 9 bases identical to TRBD2. The source of this sequence is an adult who was a healthcare worker with PCR-confirmed SARS-CoV-2 infection or an uninfected control (not recorded which). The CDR3 sequence is CASSLGLAGETEQFF. The CDR3 coding sequence is TGTGCCAGCAGCTTAGGTTTAGCGGGAGAGACTGAGCAGTTCTTC.